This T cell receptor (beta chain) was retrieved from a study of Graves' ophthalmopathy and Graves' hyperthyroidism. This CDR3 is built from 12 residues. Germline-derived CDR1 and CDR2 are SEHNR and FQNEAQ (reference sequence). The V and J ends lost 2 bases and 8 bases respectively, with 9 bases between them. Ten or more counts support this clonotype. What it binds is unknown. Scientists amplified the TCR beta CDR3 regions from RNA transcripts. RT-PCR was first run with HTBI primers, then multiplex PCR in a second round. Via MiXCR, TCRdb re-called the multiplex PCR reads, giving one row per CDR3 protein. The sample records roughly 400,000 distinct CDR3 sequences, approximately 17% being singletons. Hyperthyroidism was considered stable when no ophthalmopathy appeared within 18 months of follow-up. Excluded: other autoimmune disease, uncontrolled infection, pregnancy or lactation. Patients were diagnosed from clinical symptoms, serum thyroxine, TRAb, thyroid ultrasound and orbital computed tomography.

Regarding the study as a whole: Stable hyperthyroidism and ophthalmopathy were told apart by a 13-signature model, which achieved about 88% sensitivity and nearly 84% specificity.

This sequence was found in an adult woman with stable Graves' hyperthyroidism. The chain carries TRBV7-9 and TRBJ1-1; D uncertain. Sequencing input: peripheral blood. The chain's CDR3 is CASSLRAAEAFF. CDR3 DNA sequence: TGTGCCAGCAGCTTACGCGCGGCAGAAGCTTTCTTT. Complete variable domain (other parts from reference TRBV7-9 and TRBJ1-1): DTGVSQNPRHKITKRGQNVTFRCDPISEHNRLYWYRQTLGQGPEFLTYFQNEAQLEKSRLLSDRFSAERPKGSFSTLEIQRTEQGDSAMYLCASSLRAAEAFFGQGTRLTVV.